The clone carrying this T cell receptor (beta chain) was seen a handful of times. The antigen is unknown. V was pared by 5 bases and J by 7 bases, with 10 bases of the junction left unmatched. The CDR3 runs 13 residues. Germline V gene data show CDR1 as SQVTM and CDR2 as ANQGSEA. The sample originates from a study of CD8 T cells in ankylosing spondylitis. Study-wide results and caveats: Disease-linked clones displayed a CD8+ phenotype and appeared relatively rarely in peripheral blood. It was reported that disease-linked clones were significantly enriched in matched ankylosing spondylitis synovial fluid.

From the 5' RACE reads, TCRdb called clonotypes with MiXCR, one entry per CDR3 protein. The data hold more than 200,000 distinct CDR3 sequences, with under 30% observed a single time. The source is a male donor with ankylosing spondylitis or in good health (not recorded which). Material for sequencing was blood, either unsorted or a sorted T cell fraction (not recorded which). The J gene is TRBJ1-1, the V gene TRBV29-1, with TRBD1 matching over 7 bases. CDR3 DNA sequence: TGCAGCGTTTGGGTAGGGACAGAAGATGAAGCTTTCTTT. Translated: CSVWVGTEDEAFF. Complete variable domain (other parts from reference TRBV29-1 and TRBJ1-1): SAVISQKPSRDICQRGTSLTIQCQVDSQVTMMFWYRQQPGQSLTLIATANQGSEATYESGFVIDKFPISRPNLTFSTLTVSNMSPEDSSIYLCSVWVGTEDEAFFGQGTRLTVV.